This TCR beta chain was identified in a study of T-cell reconstitution after alpha-beta-depleted transplantation in children. The CDR3 has 13 amino acids. The V end lost 4 bases, the J end lost 3 bases, and 7 bases lay between the germline ends. Germline CDR1 is MNHNS and CDR2 is SASEGT. Preparation of the TCRbeta library involved a method that used unique molecular identifiers. TCRdb independently ran MiXCR on the PCR reads; one entry per CDR3 protein. The table shows over 200,000 distinct CDR3 sequences, with under 13% occurring only once. This clonotype was seen many times. This TCR was sampled from a child younger than two with acute myeloid leukemia, due to receive a stem cell transplant. The sequenced sample was PBMCs, obtained before TCRalphabeta/CD19-depleted stem cell transplant. The J gene is TRBJ1-5, the V gene TRBV6-1, with unresolved D. CDR3 residues: CASSGRINQPQHF. CDR3 nucleotides: TGTGCCAGCAGTGGACGGATCAATCAGCCCCAGCATTTT.